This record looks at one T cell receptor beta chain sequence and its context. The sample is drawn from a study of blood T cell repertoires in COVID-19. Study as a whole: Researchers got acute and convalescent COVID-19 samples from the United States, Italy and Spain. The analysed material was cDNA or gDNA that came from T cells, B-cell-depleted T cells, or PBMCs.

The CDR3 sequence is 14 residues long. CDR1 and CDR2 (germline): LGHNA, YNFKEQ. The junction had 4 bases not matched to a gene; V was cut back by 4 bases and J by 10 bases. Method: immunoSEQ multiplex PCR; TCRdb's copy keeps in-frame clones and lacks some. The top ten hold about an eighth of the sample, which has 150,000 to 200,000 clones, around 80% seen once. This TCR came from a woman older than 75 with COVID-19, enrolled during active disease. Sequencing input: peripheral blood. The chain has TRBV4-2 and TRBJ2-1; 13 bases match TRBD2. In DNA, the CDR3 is TGTGCCAGCAGCCCCGGACTAGCGGGGGAAGAGCAGTTCTTC. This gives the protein CASSPGLAGEEQFF.